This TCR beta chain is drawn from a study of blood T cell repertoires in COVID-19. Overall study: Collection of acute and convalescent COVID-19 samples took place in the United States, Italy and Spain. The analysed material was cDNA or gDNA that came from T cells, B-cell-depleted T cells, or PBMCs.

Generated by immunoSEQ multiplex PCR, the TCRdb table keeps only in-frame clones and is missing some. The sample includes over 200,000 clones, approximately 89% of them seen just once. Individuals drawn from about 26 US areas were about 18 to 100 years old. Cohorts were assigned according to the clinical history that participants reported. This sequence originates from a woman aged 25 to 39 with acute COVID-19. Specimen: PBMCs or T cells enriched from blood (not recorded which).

CDR3 loop: CASSPPGQGAYQPQHF. CDR3 coding DNA: TGTGCCAGCTCACCACCGGGACAGGGGGCCTATCAGCCCCAGCATTTT. The V gene is TRBV18, the J gene TRBJ1-5, with 12 bases identical to TRBD1. Germline V gene sequence: CDR1 KGHSH, CDR2 LQKENI. Trimming at V came to 0 bases and at J to 5 bases, leaving 2 bases not matched to a gene. The CDR3 runs 16 residues.